This entry concerns a single T cell receptor beta chain. Its antigen is still unknown. This sample was taken from a study of T cell responses to AZD1222 COVID-19 vaccine. Study findings and constraints: In a largely white British group with more females than males, clonal diversity was possibly underestimated. Along spike, vaccine-associated CD4 TCRs were found throughout, with dominance at 160-218 and 743-854. Spike-specific TCR breadth and depth went up after people got two AZD1222 doses.

This CDR3 region has 12 residues. Between the trimmed V and J ends, which lost 4 bases and 10 bases, there was a span of 13 bases. Germline values: CDR1 MNHNY, CDR2 SVGAGI (reference sequence). Assay used: immunoSEQ multiplex PCR; TCRdb lists only in-frame clones, some missing. The table has about 140,000 clones, almost 95% seen once. The sequence was collected from an adult who received the AZD1222 COVID-19 vaccine. The rearrangement joins TRBV6-6 to TRBJ1-1; no definite D call. The material sequenced was peripheral blood, taken 28 days after the second AZD1222 dose. CDR3 bases: TGTGCCAGCAGTTCCCGGGAGACCGGAGCTTTCTTT. Translation gives CASSSRETGAFF.